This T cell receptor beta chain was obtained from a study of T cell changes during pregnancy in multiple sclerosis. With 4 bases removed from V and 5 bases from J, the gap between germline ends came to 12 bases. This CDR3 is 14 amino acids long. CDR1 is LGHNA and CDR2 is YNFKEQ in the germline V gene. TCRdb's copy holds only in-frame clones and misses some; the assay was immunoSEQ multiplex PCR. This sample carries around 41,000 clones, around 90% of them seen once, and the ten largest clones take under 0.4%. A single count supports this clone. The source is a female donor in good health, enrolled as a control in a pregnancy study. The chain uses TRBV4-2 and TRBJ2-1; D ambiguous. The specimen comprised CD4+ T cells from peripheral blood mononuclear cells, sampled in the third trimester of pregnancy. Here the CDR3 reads CASSPTSSNNEQFF. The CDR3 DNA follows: TGTGCCAGCAGCCCTACGAGTTCTAACAATGAGCAGTTCTTC.